This TCR beta chain stems from a study of molecular identifiers for immune sequencing clone quantification. Previously described methods and listed TCR primers produced bulk TCR libraries. TCRdb analysed the PCR reads with MiXCR anew, one entry per CDR3 protein. The profile shows 60,000 to 70,000 distinct CDR3 sequences, roughly 18% of them singletons. To note about this clonotype: Its specificity is unknown.

Looked up from germline, CDR1 is MGHRA and CDR2 is YSYEKL. There are 12 residues in the CDR3. The V gene lost 5 bases and the J gene lost 8 bases, with 10 bases spanning the gap. Broader study findings: Over 99% of CMV-specific effector molecules, but under 1% of naive ones, were in clones above 20 copies. Single-cell amounts of spiked Jurkat TCR RNA were reportedly detectable among roughly 950,000 naive cells.

The sequenced material came from naive CD8+ T cells from blood, with Jurkat cell RNA spiked in. As for subset: FACS-sorted CD8+CD4-CCR7+CD45RA+ naive T cells. This TCR derives from a human donor in good health. Some libraries in this study had Jurkat cell RNA spiked in. The gene calls are TRBV4-1 and TRBJ2-1, with a possible D match to TRBD2 (6 bases). The DNA of the CDR3 is TGCGCCAGCAGCTTAACTAGCTATGAGCAGTTCTTC. Translation gives CASSLTSYEQFF.